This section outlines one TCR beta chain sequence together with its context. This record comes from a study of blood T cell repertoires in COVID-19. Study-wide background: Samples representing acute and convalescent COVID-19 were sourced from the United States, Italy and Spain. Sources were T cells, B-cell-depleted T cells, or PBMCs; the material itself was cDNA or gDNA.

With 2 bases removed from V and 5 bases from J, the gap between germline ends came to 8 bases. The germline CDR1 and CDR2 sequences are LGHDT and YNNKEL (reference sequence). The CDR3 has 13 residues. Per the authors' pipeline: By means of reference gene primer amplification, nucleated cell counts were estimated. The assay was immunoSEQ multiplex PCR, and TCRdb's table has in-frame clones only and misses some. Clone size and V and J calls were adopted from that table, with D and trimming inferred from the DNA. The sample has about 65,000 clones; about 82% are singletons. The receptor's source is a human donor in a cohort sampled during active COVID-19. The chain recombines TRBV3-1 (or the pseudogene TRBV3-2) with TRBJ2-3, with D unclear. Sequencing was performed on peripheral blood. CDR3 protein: CASSQLLEDTQYF. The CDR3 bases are TGTGCCAGCAGCCAACTCCTAGAAGATACGCAGTATTTT.